This TCR beta chain was sequenced in a study of patients and donors after allogeneic stem cell transplantation. TCRdb re-derived calls from the RT-PCR reads in MiXCR, one entry per CDR3 protein. The sample lists roughly 940,000 distinct CDR3 sequences, about a sixth occurring once. This clonotype was sampled from a human donor who was either an allogeneic HSCT recipient or a stem cell or donor lymphocyte infusion donor (not recorded which). It is not recorded whose cells these are; they may come from a transplant donor. Sequencing was done on a sample of blood, either unsorted or a sorted T cell fraction (not recorded which).

The CDR3 is CASSPTTAGGLGYTF. CDR3 DNA: TGTGCCAGCTCACCAACTACTGCTGGGGGCCTTGGCTACACCTTC. The rearrangement joins TRBV18 to TRBJ1-2, with D maybe TRBD1 (6 bases). V lost 2 bases and J lost 7, with 17 bases in between. This CDR3 has 15 residues. CDR1 and CDR2 from the germline V gene are KGHSH and LQKENI.